This TCR beta chain is from a study of spatial heterogeneity in lung cancer. Overall study context: Bulk RNA-seq from matched material yielded a T cell module score that correlated strongly with TCR transcript counts in tumor regions.

Unique molecular identifiers tagged every individual TCR cDNA molecule. TCRdb re-called the 5' RACE reads through MiXCR, storing one row per CDR3 protein. The table includes roughly 5,000 distinct CDR3 sequences, around 30% detected once. This clonotype is medium-sized within its sample. The antigen is unknown. Per the germline V gene, CDR1 is SEHNR and CDR2 is FQNEAQ (reference sequence). CDR3 length equals 12 residues. V dropped 3 bases and J dropped 9 bases, with 9 bases sitting between them. As to time point: sample taken at primary tumor resection. Donation came from some 72 patients with untreated early-stage non-small cell lung cancer. Sequencing of whole RNA from tumor, nontumor lung or frozen PBMC involved no sorting. Regarding the study as a whole: Expanded alpha and beta TCR counts within tumors tracked tumor mutation counts.

The V call is TRBV7-9, the J call TRBJ2-1; no firm D call. The clonotype comes from a male donor with early-stage non-small cell lung cancer. The sequences come from lung tumor tissue, collected at surgery. CDR3 sequence reads: CASSFLSPEQFF. The DNA of the CDR3 is TGTGCCAGCAGCTTCTTAAGCCCTGAGCAGTTCTTC.